This TCR beta chain was observed in a study of blood T cell repertoires in COVID-19. About the study: Sources were T cells, B-cell-depleted T cells, or PBMCs; the material itself was cDNA or gDNA.

Recovered status in Cohort 3 required two negative PCRs, clearance, or symptom resolution. In the authors' workflow: The authors estimated nucleated cell counts from reference gene primer amplification. Method: immunoSEQ multiplex PCR; TCRdb's copy keeps in-frame clones and lacks some. Clone size and V and J calls were adopted from that table, with D and trimming inferred from the DNA. The data show around 100,000 clones, approximately 86% seen once. The CDR3 sequence is 12 residues long. Trimming took 6 bases from V and 3 from J, leaving 9 bases between them. Germline-derived CDR1 and CDR2 are KGHSH and LQKENI.

The sample consisted of PBMCs or T cells enriched from blood (not recorded which). The V call is TRBV18, the J call TRBJ2-7; no definite D call. The sequence was collected from a woman aged 45-59 years who had recovered from COVID-19. The CDR3 DNA reads TGTGCCAGCTCCCCTACCCTCTACGAGCAGTACTTC. This encodes CASSPTLYEQYF.